This TCR beta chain was found in a study of spatial heterogeneity in lung cancer. TCRdb reanalysed the 5' RACE reads using MiXCR and keeps one entry per CDR3 protein. This table has 110,000 or so distinct CDR3 sequences, 10% to 14% appearing once. Trimming pared 2 bases from V and 9 bases from J, leaving 11 bases between. The CDR3 runs to 14 residues. Germline V gives CDR1 SEHNR, CDR2 FQNEAQ (reference sequence). Documented time point: blood at routine non-recurrence follow-up after resection. Source: PBMCs, taken at follow-up. The clonotype originates from a female donor with early-stage non-small cell lung cancer. V and J are TRBV7-9 and TRBJ1-6; D uncertain. For the CDR3, the DNA is TGTGCCAGCAGCTTATCCCATCAGTCTTCACCCCTCCACTTT. Amino acid sequence: CASSLSHQSSPLHF.